This T cell receptor beta chain was observed in a study of blood T cell repertoires in COVID-19. Study-level background: Specimens from acute and convalescent COVID-19 originated in the United States, Italy and Spain. T cells, B-cell-depleted T cells, or PBMCs provided the cDNA or gDNA that served as material.

Germline V CDR1 and CDR2: SGHVS, FQNEAQ. Trimming took off 1 base at V and 0 bases at J, with 13 bases between the two ends. The CDR3 has 17 amino acids. Source study methods: Researchers report that nucleated cell counts were estimated from reference gene primer amplification. The method was immunoSEQ multiplex PCR; TCRdb's version includes in-frame clones alone and lacks a portion of them. The V and J calls and clone size were taken over from that table, and D and trimming were inferred from the DNA. The sample records hundreds of thousands of clones, approximately 83% being singletons. The sequence derives from an elderly man with acute or convalescent COVID-19. J is TRBJ1-3 and V is TRBV7-8, with no clear D. Sequenced material: peripheral blood. In nucleotides, the CDR3 is TGTGCCAGCAGCTTAGAAGGAGCAGCTGTCTCTGGAAACACCATATATTTT. It yields the protein CASSLEGAAVSGNTIYF.